What follows describes a single T cell receptor (beta chain). Primers for the PCR totalled 60 Vbeta and 13 Jbeta. Method: immunoSEQ multiplex PCR; TCRdb's copy keeps in-frame clones and lacks some. The table lists 150,000 or so clones, nearly 80% of them singletons. The data are from a study of cytomegalovirus exposure and HLA in healthy donors. The CDR3 length is 15 residues. Per the germline V gene, CDR1 is LNHDA and CDR2 is SQIVND (reference sequence). After removal of 4 bases from V and 4 bases from J, the junction contained 8 bases not matched to a gene. Sequencing was performed on PBMCs. This clonotype was sampled from a woman in her forties or fifties in good health and CMV-seropositive. This sequence joins TRBV19 and TRBJ1-1; 8 bases match TRBD1. The CDR3 loop is CASSRAGGFGTEAFF. CDR3 nucleotides: TGTGCCAGTAGTAGGGCAGGGGGCTTCGGCACTGAAGCTTTCTTT.